Each of the 13 T cell receptor beta chains below was sequenced from the same sample in a study of blood T cells in healthy people across ages. A second PCR, run for about 6 to 11 cycles, used a sample-barcoded 5' primer plus a J-beta primer mix. One entry per CDR3 protein, called by TCRdb with MiXCR from the 5' RACE reads. The sample lists 1.5 million to 2 million distinct CDR3 sequences; roughly 50% were seen once. The sample comprised blood. All receptors come from a middle-aged woman in good health.

This clonotype was seen a handful of times. This chain connects TRBV6-5 to TRBJ2-6, with a tentative D call TRBD1 (6 bases). The CDR3 spans 18 residues. Germline values: CDR1 MNHEY, CDR2 SVGAGI. V lost 2 bases, J lost 0 bases, and 14 bases lay in between. CDR3 nucleotides: TGTGCCAGCAGTTACGCGGCAGGGGTAGGCTCTGGGGCCAACGTCCTGACTTTC. The encoded protein is CASSYAAGVGSGANVLTF.

The chain has TRBV20-1 and TRBJ2-5; 11 nucleotides line up with TRBD2. V was clipped by 5 bases and J by 5 bases; unmatched bases: 10. The CDR3 has 15 residues. Germline CDR1 and CDR2: DFQATT and SNEGSKA (reference sequence). The CDR3 region is CSAEGLAEWMETQYF. CDR3 nucleotide sequence: TGCAGTGCTGAGGGACTAGCGGAGTGGATGGAGACCCAGTACTTC.

This clonotype was seen a handful of times. This chain links TRBV5-1 with TRBJ2-3, with 9 bases identical to TRBD1. Germline CDR1 reads SGHRS; CDR2 reads YFSETQ. This CDR3 is built from 17 residues. The ends lost 2 bases at V and 0 bases at J; junction bases unmatched: 7. CDR3 sequence reads: CASSFITGGASTDTQYF. CDR3 DNA sequence: TGCGCCAGCAGCTTTATTACAGGGGGCGCGAGCACAGATACGCAGTATTTT. Variable domain in full (rest from reference TRBV5-1 and TRBJ2-3): KAGVTQTPRYLIKTRGQQVTLSCSPISGHRSVSWYQQTPGQGLQFLFEYFSETQRNKGNFPGRFSGRQFSNSRSEMNVSTLELGDSALYLCASSFITGGASTDTQYFGPGTRLTVL.

V gene TRBV5-1 combines with J gene TRBJ1-1; possibly TRBD1 for D (5 bases). Germline V CDR1 and CDR2: SGHRS, YFSETQ. V was pared by 4 bases and J by 5 bases, with 15 bases between. This CDR3 is built from 14 residues. The CDR3 nucleotides are TGCGCCAGCAGCGTGAGGATCGGGGGGACTGAAGCTTTCTTT. This sequence encodes CASSVRIGGTEAFF. The whole variable domain, remainder taken from reference TRBV5-1 and TRBJ1-1, is KAGVTQTPRYLIKTRGQQVTLSCSPISGHRSVSWYQQTPGQGLQFLFEYFSETQRNKGNFPGRFSGRQFSNSRSEMNVSTLELGDSALYLCASSVRIGGTEAFFGQGTRLTVV.

V usage is TRBV7-2 and J usage is TRBJ2-1; D might be TRBD2 (7 bases). This CDR3 contains 16 residues. V dropped 2 bases and J dropped 2 bases, with 13 bases sitting between them. The germline V gene has CDR1 SGHTA and CDR2 FQGNSA. Here the CDR3 DNA reads TGTGCCAGCAGCTTATCAAGCGGGGACACCTACAATGAGCAGTTCTTC. It specifies CASSLSSGDTYNEQFF.

This clonotype has more than one count but fewer than ten. The J gene is TRBJ2-1, the V gene TRBV28; D may be TRBD1 (6 bases). V was trimmed by 6 bases and J by 5 bases, leaving 14 bases between them. CDR1 is MDHEN and CDR2 is SYDVKM in the germline V gene. This CDR3 has 14 residues. The CDR3 here is CASSPSQGNNEQFF. Here the CDR3 DNA reads TGTGCCAGCAGCCCAAGCCAGGGGAACAATGAGCAGTTCTTC.

This clonotype turned up a few times. This rearrangement joins TRBV5-1 to TRBJ2-1, with 11 bases that match TRBD2. The V gene end was trimmed by 0 bases and the J gene end by 4 bases; junction bases not matched to a gene: 6. This CDR3 is 17 amino acids long. The germline V gene encodes CDR1 SGHRS and CDR2 YFSETQ. The chain's CDR3 is CASSLEGRTSGYNEQFF. CDR3 sequence (DNA): TGCGCCAGCAGCTTGGAAGGTAGGACTAGCGGGTACAATGAGCAGTTCTTC. The full variable domain, completed using reference TRBV5-1 and TRBJ2-1, is KAGVTQTPRYLIKTRGQQVTLSCSPISGHRSVSWYQQTPGQGLQFLFEYFSETQRNKGNFPGRFSGRQFSNSRSEMNVSTLELGDSALYLCASSLEGRTSGYNEQFFGPGTRLTVL.

There are a few counts of this clonotype. The CDR3: CASSQELADEQFF. CDR3 nucleotides: TGTGCCAGCAGCCAAGAGCTGGCCGATGAGCAGTTCTTC. The chain recombines TRBV3-1 with TRBJ2-1; D is unclear. Germline CDR1 LGHDT, CDR2 YNNKEL (reference sequence). V was trimmed by 0 bases and J by 8 bases, leaving 8 bases between them. This CDR3 is built from 13 residues.

The chain links TRBV3-1 to TRBJ1-2, with D perhaps matching TRBD1 (5 bases). The CDR3 is 16 amino acids. V gave up 0 bases and J gave up 7 bases, with 18 bases separating them. Germline CDR1 reads LGHDT; CDR2 reads YNNKEL (reference sequence). The CDR3 sequence: CASSQEGGRPEAGYTF. The CDR3, as DNA: TGTGCCAGCAGCCAAGAGGGGGGGAGGCCTGAGGCTGGCTACACCTTC.

The gene calls are TRBV15 and TRBJ2-3, with TRBD2 as a possible D gene (5 bases). CDR3 size: 16 residues. The V and J ends lost 2 bases and 2 bases respectively, with 14 bases between them. The germline V gene has CDR1 LNHNV and CDR2 YYDKDF (reference sequence). Here the CDR3 DNA reads TGTGCCACCAGCAGACCCCCGGGCGGGTCCACAGATACGCAGTATTTT. This codes for CATSRPPGGSTDTQYF.

The rearrangement joins TRBV18 to TRBJ2-3; D may be TRBD2 (6 bases). Germline V gene lookup returns CDR1 KGHSH and CDR2 LQKENI. V was cut by 0 bases and J by 3 bases, with 22 bases left in between. The CDR3 covers 19 residues. CDR3 region: CASSPPSSLAVVGTDTQYF. The CDR3 nucleotides are TGTGCCAGCTCACCACCTTCCAGCTTAGCGGTCGTTGGTACAGATACGCAGTATTTT.

This clonotype was picked up many times. V usage is TRBV7-2 and J usage is TRBJ2-3, with unresolved D. V lost 5 bases to trimming and J lost 8 bases, with 14 bases between them. Per germline, CDR1 SGHTA and CDR2 FQGNSA. The CDR3 is 13 residues long. In DNA form, the CDR3 reads TGTGCCAGCAGCGTACCGGCCTTTGGTACGCAGTATTTT. Translation gives CASSVPAFGTQYF.

There are a few counts of this clonotype. This chain uses TRBV12-3 or TRBV12-4 with TRBJ1-2; D gene ambiguous. The CDR3 totals 13 residues. Deletions cut 7 bases from V and 3 bases from J, with 12 bases between. CDR3 sequence: CASKFPEDYGYTF. In DNA form, the CDR3 reads TGTGCCAGCAAGTTTCCAGAAGACTATGGCTACACCTTC.